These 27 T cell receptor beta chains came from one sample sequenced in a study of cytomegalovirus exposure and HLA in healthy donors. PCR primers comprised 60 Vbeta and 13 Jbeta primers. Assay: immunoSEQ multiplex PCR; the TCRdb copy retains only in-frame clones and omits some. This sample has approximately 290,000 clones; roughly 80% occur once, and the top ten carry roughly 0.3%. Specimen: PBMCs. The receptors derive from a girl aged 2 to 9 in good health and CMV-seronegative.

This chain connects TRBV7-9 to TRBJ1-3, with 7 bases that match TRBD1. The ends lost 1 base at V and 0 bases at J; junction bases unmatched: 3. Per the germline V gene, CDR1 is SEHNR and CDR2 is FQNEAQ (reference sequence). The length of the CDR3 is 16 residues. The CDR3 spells CASSLEGGVSGNTIYF. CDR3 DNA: TGTGCCAGCAGCTTAGAAGGGGGCGTCTCTGGAAACACCATATATTTT.

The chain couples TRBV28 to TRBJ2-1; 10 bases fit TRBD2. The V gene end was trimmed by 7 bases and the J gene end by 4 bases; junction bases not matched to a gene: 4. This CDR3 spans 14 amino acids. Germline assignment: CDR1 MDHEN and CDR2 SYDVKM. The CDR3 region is CASTRTSGYNEQFF. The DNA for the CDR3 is TGTGCCAGCACCCGGACTAGCGGTTACAATGAGCAGTTCTTC. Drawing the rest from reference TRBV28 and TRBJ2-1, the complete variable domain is DVKVTQSSRYLVKRTGEKVFLECVQDMDHENMFWYRQDPGLGLRLIYFSYDVKMKEKGDIPEGYSVSREKKERFSLILESASTNQTSMYLCASTRTSGYNEQFFGPGTRLTVL.

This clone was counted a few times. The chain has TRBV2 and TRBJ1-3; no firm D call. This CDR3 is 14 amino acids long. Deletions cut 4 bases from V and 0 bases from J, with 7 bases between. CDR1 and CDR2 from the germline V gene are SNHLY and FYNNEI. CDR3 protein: CASSVANSGNTIYF. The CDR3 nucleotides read TGTGCCAGCAGTGTGGCAAACTCTGGAAACACCATATATTTT.

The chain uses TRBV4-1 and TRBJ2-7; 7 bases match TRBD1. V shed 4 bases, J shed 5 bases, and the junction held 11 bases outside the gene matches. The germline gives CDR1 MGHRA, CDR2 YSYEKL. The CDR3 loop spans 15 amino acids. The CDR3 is CASSPVTGSLHEQYF. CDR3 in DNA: TGCGCCAGCAGCCCAGTGACAGGGTCTTTACACGAGCAGTACTTC.

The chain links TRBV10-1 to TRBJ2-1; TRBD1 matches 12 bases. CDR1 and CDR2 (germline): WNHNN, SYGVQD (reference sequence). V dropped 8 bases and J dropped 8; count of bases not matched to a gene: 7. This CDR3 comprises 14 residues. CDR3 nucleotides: TGCGCCAGCGCCTCGGGACAGGGGGCCGATGAGCAGTTCTTC. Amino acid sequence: CASASGQGADEQFF.

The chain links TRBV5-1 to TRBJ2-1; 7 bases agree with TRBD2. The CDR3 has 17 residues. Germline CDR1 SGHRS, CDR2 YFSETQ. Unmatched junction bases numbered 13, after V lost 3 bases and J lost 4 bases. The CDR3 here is CASSWDHKRGPYNEQFF. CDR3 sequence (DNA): TGCGCCAGCAGCTGGGATCACAAGCGGGGCCCATACAATGAGCAGTTCTTC.

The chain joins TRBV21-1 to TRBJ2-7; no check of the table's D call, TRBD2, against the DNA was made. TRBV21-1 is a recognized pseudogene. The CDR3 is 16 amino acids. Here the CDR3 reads CASSKNRDYLPDEQYF. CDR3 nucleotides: TGTGCCAGCAGCAAAAACCGGGACTACCTTCCTGACGAGCAGTACTTC.

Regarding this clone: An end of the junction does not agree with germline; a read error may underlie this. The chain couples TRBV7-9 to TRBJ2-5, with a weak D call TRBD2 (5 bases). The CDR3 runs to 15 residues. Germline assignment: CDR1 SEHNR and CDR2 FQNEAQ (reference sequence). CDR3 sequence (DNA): TGTTCCAGCAGCTTTTCGGCAGGACTCCAAGAGACCCAGTACTTC. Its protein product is CSSSFSAGLQETQYF.

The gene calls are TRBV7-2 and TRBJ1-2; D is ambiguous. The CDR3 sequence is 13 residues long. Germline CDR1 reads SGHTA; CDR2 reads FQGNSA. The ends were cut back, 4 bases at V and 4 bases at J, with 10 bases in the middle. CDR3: CASSYVRGYGYTF. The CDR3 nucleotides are TGTGCCAGCAGCTATGTCCGGGGCTATGGCTACACCTTC.

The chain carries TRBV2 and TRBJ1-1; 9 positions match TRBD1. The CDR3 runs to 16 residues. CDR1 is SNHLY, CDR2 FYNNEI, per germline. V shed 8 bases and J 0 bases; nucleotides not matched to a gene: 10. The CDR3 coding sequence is TGTGCCAGCGCCGAGGCGGACAGGGGATTGAACACTGAAGCTTTCTTT. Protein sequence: CASAEADRGLNTEAFF. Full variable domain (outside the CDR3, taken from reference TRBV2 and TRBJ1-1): EPEVTQTPSHQVTQMGQEVILRCVPISNHLYFYWYRQILGQKVEFLVSFYNNEISEKSEIFDDQFSVERPDGSNFTLKIRSTKLEDSAMYFCASAEADRGLNTEAFFGQGTRLTVV.

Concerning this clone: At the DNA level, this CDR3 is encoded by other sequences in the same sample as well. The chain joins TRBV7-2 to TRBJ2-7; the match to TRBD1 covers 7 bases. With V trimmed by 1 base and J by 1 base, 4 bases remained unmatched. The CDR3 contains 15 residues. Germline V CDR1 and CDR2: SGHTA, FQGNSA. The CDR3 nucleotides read TGTGCCAGCAGCTTAGAGGCAGGGGGTTCCTACGAGCAGTACTTC. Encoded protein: CASSLEAGGSYEQYF.

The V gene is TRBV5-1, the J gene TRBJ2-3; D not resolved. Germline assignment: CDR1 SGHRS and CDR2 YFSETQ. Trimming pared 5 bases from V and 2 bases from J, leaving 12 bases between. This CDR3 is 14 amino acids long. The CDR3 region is CASRSVGFTDTQYF. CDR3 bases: TGCGCCAGCAGGTCAGTCGGGTTCACAGATACGCAGTATTTT.

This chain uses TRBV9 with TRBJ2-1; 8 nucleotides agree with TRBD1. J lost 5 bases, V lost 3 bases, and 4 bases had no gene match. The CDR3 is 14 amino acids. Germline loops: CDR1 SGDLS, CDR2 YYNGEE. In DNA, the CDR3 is TGTGCCAGCAGCGGTAGGACAGGGAACAATGAGCAGTTCTTC. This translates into CASSGRTGNNEQFF.

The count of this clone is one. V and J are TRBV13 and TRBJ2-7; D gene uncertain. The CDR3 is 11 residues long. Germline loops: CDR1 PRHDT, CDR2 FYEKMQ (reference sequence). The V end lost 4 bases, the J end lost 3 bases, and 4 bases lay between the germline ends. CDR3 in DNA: TGTGCCAGCAGCTACAACTACGAGCAGTACTTC. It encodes CASSYNYEQYF.

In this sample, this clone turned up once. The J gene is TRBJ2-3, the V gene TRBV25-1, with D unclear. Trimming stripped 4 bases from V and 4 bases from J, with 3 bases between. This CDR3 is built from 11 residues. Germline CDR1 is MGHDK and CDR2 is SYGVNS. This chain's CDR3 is CASSVSDTQYF. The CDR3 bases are TGTGCCAGCAGTGTCTCAGATACGCAGTATTTT.

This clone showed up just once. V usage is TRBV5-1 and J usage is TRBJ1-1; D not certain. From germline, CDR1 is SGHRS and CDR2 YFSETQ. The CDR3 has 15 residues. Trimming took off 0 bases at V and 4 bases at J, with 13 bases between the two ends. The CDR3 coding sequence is TGCGCCAGCAGCTTGGGTCTCAGGTCGAGCACTGAAGCTTTCTTT. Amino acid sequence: CASSLGLRSSTEAFF.

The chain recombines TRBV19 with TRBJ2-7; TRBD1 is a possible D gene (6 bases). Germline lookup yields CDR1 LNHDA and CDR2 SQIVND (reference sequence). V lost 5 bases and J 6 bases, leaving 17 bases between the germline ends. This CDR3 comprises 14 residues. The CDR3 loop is CASSYSGVAFEQYF. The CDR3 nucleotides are TGTGCCAGTAGTTACTCAGGGGTAGCGTTCGAGCAGTACTTC.

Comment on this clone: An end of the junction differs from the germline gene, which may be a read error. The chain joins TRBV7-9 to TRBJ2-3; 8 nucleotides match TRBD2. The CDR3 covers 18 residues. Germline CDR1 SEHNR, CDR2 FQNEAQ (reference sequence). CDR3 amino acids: CSSSPKAGGLVATDTQYF. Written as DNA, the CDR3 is TGTTCCAGCAGCCCGAAGGCGGGGGGCCTAGTTGCCACAGATACGCAGTATTTT.

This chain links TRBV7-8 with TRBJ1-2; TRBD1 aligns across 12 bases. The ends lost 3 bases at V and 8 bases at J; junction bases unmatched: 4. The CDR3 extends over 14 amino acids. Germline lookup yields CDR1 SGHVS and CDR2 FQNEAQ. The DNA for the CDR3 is TGTGCCAGCAGCTTTGGGGACAGGGGGCAGGGCTACACCTTC. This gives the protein CASSFGDRGQGYTF.

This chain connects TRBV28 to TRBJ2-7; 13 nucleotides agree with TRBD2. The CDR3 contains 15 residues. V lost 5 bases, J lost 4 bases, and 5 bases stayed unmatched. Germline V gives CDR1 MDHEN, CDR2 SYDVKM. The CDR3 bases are TGTGCCAGCAGTCCCGGGACTAGCGGGGAGTACGAGCAGTACTTC. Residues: CASSPGTSGEYEQYF.

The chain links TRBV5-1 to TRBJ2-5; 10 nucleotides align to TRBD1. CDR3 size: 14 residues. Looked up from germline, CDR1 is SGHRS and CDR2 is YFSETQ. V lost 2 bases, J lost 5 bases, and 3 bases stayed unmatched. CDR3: CASSFGTGEETQYF. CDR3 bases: TGCGCCAGCAGCTTCGGGACAGGGGAGGAGACCCAGTACTTC.

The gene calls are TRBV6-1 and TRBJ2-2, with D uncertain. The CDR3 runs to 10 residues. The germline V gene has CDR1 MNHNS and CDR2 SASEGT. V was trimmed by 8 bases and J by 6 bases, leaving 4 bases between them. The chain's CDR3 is CASRSGELFF. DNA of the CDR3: TGTGCCAGCCGTTCCGGGGAGCTGTTTTTT.

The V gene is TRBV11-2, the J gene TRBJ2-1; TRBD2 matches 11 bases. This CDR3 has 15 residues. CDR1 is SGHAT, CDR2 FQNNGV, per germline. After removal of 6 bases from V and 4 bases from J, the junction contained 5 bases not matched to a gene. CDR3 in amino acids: CASRHRLAGYNEQFF. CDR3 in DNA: TGTGCCAGCAGACATCGACTAGCGGGGTACAATGAGCAGTTCTTC.

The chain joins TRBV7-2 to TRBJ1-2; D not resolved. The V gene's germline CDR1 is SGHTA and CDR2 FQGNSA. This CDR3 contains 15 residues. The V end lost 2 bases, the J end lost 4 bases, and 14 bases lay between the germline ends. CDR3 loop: CASSLSGPTVYGYTF. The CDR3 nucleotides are TGTGCCAGCAGCTTATCTGGGCCAACAGTCTATGGCTACACCTTC.

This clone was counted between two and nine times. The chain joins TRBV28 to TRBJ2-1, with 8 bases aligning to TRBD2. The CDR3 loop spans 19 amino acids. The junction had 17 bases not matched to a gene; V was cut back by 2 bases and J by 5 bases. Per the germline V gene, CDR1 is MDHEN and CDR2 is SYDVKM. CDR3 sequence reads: CASSLGLKTGTRGDNEQFF. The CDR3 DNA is TGTGCCAGCAGTTTAGGCCTCAAAACCGGGACTAGAGGAGACAATGAGCAGTTCTTC.

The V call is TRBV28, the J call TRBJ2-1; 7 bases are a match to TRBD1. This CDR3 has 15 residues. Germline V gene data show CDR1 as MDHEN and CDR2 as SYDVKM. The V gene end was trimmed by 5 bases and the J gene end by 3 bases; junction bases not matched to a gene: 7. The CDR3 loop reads CASSPVGQLYNEQFF. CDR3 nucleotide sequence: TGTGCCAGCAGTCCTGTGGGACAGCTCTACAATGAGCAGTTCTTC.

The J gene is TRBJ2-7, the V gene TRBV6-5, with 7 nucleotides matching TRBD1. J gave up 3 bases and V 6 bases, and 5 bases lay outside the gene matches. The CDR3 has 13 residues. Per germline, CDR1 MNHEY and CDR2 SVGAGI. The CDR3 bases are TGTGCCAGCAGCCGGGACAGCTTCTACGAGCAGTACTTC. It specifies CASSRDSFYEQYF.